The clone carrying this T cell receptor (beta chain) was seen ten or more times. Its antigen is undetermined. This entry comes from a study of neurological immune-mediated disorders. Findings and limits, study-wide: Expanded clones shared no identical CDR3 amino acid sequences across subjects, which suggested private TCR-beta repertoires in all groups. HTLV-1-associated myelopathy showed the most TCR clonal expansion; multiple sclerosis the least, below healthy controls.

J was trimmed by 0 bases and V by 6 bases; bases with no gene match: 8. Germline loops: CDR1 DFQATT, CDR2 SNEGSKA (reference sequence). The CDR3 sequence is 15 residues long. Via MiXCR, TCRdb re-called the 5' RACE reads, giving one row per CDR3 protein. The table lists some 49,000 distinct CDR3 sequences, 8% to 10% of them singletons. As to time point: longitudinal time-point 1 (baseline). This TCR was sampled from a woman between 35 and 50 years old in good health. Sequencing used PBMCs. J is TRBJ1-5 and V is TRBV20-1; 7 nucleotides line up with TRBD1. CDR3: CSARDSRVSNQPQHF. The CDR3 nucleotides read TGCAGTGCCCGGGACAGCCGGGTTAGCAATCAGCCCCAGCATTTT.